The T cell receptor (beta chain) under discussion was sequenced for a study of blood T cell repertoires in COVID-19. At the level of the study: Sites in the United States, Italy and Spain provided acute and convalescent COVID-19 samples.

This clone has just a few counts. In germline, CDR1 is SGDLS, CDR2 YYNGEE. J was trimmed by 2 bases and V by 0 bases; bases with no gene match: 9. The CDR3 runs 17 residues. Data came from immunoSEQ multiplex PCR; TCRdb stores just in-frame clones and leaves some out. Seen here are roughly 150,000 clones, 86% observed once, and the top ten hold 4%. The rearrangement links TRBV9 to TRBJ2-7, with 9 bases aligning to TRBD1. This TCR was sampled from a woman aged 70-85 years with acute or convalescent COVID-19. Material for sequencing was peripheral blood. DNA of the CDR3: TGTGCCAGCAGCGTAGGACAAGGGACAGGGCCTCCCTACGAGCAGTACTTC. Protein sequence: CASSVGQGTGPPYEQYF.